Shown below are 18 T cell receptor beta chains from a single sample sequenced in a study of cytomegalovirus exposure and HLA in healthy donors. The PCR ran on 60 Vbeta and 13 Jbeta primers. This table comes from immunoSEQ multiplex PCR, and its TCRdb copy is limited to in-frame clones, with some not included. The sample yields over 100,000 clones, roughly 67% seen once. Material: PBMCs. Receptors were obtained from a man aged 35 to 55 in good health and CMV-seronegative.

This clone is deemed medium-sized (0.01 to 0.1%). CDR3 region: CAISEDRNEKLFF. CDR3 coding DNA: TGTGCCATCAGTGAGGACAGAAATGAAAAACTGTTTTTT. This sequence joins TRBV10-3 and TRBJ1-4; a possible D gene is TRBD1 (5 bases). From germline, CDR1 is ENHRY and CDR2 SYGVKD. CDR3 length: 13 residues. V shed 2 bases and J shed 5 bases, with 6 bases lying between them.

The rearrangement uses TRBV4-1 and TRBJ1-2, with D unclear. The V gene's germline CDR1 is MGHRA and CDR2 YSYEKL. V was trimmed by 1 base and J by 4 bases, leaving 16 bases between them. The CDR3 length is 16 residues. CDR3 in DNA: TGCGCCAGCAGCCAAGTTGTCTTACCTTCGGGCTATGGCTACACCTTC. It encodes CASSQVVLPSGYGYTF.

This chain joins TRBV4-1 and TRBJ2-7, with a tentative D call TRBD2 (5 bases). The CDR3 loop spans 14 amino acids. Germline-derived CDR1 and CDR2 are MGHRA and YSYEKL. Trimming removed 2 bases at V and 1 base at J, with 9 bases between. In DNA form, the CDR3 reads TGCGCCAGCAGCCAAAGTACGGGGTCCTACGAGCAGTACTTC. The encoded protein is CASSQSTGSYEQYF.

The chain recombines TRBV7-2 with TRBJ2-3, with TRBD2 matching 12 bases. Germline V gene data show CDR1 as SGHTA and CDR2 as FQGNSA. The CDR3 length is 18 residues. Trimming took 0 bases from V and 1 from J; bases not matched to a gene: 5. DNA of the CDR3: TGTGCCAGCAGCTTAGCGGCCCTAGCGGGGGGGCGCACAGATACGCAGTATTTT. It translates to CASSLAALAGGRTDTQYF.

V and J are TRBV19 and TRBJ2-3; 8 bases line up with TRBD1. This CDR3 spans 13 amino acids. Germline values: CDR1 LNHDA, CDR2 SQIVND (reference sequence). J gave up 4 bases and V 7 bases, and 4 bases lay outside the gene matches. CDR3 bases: TGTGCCAGTATCCCAGGGGGCGCAGATACGCAGTATTTT. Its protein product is CASIPGGADTQYF.

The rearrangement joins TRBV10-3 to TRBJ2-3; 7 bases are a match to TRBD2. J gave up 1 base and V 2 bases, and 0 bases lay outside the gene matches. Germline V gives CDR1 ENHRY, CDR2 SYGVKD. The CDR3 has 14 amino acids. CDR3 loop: CAISESGGTDTQYF. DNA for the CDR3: TGTGCCATCAGTGAGAGCGGGGGCACAGATACGCAGTATTTT.

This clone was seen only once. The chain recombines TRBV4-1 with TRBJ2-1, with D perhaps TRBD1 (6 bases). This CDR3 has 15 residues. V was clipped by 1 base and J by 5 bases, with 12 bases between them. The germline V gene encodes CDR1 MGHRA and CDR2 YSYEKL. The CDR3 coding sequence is TGCGCCAGCAGCCAAGTAAAGGGGGAACACAATGAGCAGTTCTTC. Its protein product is CASSQVKGEHNEQFF.

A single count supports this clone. The CDR3 bases are TGTGCCTGGGGGACAGGGCGGAGTAACTATGGCTACACCTTC. Translation gives CAWGTGRSNYGYTF. The V call is TRBV30, the J call TRBJ1-2; the match to TRBD1 covers 9 bases. The CDR3 is 14 amino acids. V was clipped by 5 bases and J by 1 base; unmatched bases: 5. Germline loops: CDR1 GTSNPN, CDR2 SVGIG (reference sequence).

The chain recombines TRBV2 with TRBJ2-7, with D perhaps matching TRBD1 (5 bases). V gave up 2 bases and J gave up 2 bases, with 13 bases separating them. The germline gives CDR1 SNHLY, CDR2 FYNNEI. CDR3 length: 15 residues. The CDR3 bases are TGTGCCAGCAGTGAAAGAAGGGAAGGGGCCTACGAGCAGTACTTC. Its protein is CASSERREGAYEQYF.

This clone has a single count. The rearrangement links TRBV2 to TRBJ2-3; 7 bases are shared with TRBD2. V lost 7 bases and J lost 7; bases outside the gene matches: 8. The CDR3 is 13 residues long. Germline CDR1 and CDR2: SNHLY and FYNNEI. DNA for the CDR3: TGTGCCAGCAATGGGGGGGGTGAGAATACGCAGTATTTT. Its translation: CASNGGGENTQYF.

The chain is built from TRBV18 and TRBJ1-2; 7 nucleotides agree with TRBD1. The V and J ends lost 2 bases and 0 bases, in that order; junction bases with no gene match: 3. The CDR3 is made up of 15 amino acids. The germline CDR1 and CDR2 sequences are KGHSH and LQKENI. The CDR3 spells CASSPDTGANYGYTF. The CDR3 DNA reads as TGTGCCAGCTCACCAGATACAGGGGCTAACTATGGCTACACCTTC.

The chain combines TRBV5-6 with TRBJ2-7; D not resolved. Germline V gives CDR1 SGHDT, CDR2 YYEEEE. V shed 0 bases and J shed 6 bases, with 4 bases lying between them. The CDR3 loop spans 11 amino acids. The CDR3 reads CASSLGAEQYF. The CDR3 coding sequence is TGTGCCAGCAGCTTGGGGGCCGAGCAGTACTTC.

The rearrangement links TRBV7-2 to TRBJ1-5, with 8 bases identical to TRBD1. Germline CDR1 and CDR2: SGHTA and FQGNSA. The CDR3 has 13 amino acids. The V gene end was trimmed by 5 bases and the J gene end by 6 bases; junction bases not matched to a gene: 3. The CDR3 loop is CASSPGTGQPQHF. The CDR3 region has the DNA TGTGCCAGCAGCCCTGGGACAGGTCAGCCCCAGCATTTT.

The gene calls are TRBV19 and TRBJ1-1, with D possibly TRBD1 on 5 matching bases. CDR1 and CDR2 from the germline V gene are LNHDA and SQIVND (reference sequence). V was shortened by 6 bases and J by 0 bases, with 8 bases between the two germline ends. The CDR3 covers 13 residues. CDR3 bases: TGTGCCAGTAGCGACAGACTGAACACTGAAGCTTTCTTT. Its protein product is CASSDRLNTEAFF.

The CDR3 protein is CASRAMQGQETQYF. The DNA for the CDR3 is TGTGCCAGCAGGGCCATGCAGGGTCAAGAGACCCAGTACTTC. The gene calls are TRBV6-1 and TRBJ2-5; D might be TRBD1 (5 bases). CDR1 MNHNS and CDR2 SASEGT come from the germline V gene. CDR3 size: 14 residues. V was shortened by 6 bases and J by 2 bases, with 13 bases between the two germline ends.

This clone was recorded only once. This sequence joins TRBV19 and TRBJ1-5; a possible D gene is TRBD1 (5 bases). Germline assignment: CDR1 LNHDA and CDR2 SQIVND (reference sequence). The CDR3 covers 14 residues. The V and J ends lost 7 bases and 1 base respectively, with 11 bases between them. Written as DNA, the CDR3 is TGTGCCAGTACCACGACAGAAAGCAATCAGCCCCAGCATTTT. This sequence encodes CASTTTESNQPQHF.

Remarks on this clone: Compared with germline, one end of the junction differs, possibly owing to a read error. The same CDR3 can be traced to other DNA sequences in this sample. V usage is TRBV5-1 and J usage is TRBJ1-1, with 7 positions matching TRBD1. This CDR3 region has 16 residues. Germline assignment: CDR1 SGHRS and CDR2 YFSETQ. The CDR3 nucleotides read TGCGCCAGCCGCCCCACAGGGGCGATTGGGAACACTGAGGCTTTCTTT. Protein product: CASRPTGAIGNTEAFF.

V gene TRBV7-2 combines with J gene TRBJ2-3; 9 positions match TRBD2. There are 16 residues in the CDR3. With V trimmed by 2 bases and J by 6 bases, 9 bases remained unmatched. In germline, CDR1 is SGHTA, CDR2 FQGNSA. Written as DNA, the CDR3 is TGTGCCAGCAGCTTACCCTTCGGTCTAGCGGGGGATACGCAGTATTTT. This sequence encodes CASSLPFGLAGDTQYF. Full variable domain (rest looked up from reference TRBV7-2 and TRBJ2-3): GAGVSQSPSNKVTEKGKDVELRCDPISGHTALYWYRQSLGQGLEFLIYFQGNSAPDKSGLPSDRFSAERTGGSVSTLTIQRTQQEDSAVYLCASSLPFGLAGDTQYFGPGTRLTVL.